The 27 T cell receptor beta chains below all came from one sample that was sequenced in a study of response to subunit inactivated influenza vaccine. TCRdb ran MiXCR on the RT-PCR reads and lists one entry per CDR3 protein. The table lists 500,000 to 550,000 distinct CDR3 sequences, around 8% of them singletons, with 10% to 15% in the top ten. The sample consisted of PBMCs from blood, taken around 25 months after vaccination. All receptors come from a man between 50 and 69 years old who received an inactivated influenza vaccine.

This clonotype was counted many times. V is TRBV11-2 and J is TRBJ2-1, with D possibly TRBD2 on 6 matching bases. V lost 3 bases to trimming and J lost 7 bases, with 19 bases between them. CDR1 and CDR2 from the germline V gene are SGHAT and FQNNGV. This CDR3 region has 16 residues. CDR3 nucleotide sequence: TGTGCCAGCAGCTTTAGTGACGGGGGAGTCATGAATGAGCAGTTCTTC. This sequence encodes CASSFSDGGVMNEQFF.

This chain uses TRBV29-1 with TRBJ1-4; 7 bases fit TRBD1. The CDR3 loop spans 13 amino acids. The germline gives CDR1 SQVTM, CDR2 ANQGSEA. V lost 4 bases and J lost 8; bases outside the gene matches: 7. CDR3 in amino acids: CSVVGTGEEKLFF. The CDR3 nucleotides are TGCAGCGTTGTGGGAACAGGGGAGGAAAAACTGTTTTTT.

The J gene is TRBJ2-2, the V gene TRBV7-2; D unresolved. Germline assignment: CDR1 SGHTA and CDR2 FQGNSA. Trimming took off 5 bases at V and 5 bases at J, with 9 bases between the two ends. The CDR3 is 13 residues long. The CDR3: CASSADLTGELFF. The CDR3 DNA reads TGTGCCAGCAGCGCCGACTTGACCGGGGAGCTGTTTTTT. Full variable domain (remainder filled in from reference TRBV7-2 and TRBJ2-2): GAGVSQSPSNKVTEKGKDVELRCDPISGHTALYWYRQSLGQGLEFLIYFQGNSAPDKSGLPSDRFSAERTGGSVSTLTIQRTQQEDSAVYLCASSADLTGELFFGEGSRLTVL.

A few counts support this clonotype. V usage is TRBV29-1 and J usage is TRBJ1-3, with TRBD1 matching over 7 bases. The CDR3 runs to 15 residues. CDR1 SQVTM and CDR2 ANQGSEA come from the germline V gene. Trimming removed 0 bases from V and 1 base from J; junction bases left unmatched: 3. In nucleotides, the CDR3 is TGCAGCGTTGAAGACCAACAGGGGTCTGGAAACACCATATATTTT. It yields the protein CSVEDQQGSGNTIYF.

The CDR3 DNA reads as TGCGCCAGCAGCTTGGCCAAAGGCAGGGGGTTCCACTACGAGCAGTACTTC. Its translation: CASSLAKGRGFHYEQYF. V gene TRBV5-1 combines with J gene TRBJ2-7; 7 bases align to TRBD1. Germline CDR1 and CDR2: SGHRS and YFSETQ. The CDR3 loop spans 17 amino acids. After removal of 0 bases from V and 3 bases from J, the junction contained 12 bases not matched to a gene.

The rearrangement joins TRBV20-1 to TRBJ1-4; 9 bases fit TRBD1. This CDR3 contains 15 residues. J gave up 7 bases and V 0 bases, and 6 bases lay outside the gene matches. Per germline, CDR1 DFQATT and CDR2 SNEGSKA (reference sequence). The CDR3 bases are TGCAGTGCTAGAGATTTAGAGACAGGGGGTGAAAAACTGTTTTTT. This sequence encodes CSARDLETGGEKLFF.

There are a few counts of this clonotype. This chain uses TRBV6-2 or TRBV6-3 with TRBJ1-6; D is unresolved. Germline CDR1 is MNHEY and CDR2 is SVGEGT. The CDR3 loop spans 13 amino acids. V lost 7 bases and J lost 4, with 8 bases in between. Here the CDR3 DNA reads TGTGCCAGCAAGGACGTATATAATTCACCCCTCCACTTT. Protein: CASKDVYNSPLHF.

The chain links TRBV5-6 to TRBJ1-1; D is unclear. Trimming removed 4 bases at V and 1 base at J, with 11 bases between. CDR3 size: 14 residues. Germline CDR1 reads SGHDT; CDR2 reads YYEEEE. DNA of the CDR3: TGTGCCAGCAGCCTTCCCGTCGGGAACACTGAAGCTTTCTTT. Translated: CASSLPVGNTEAFF.

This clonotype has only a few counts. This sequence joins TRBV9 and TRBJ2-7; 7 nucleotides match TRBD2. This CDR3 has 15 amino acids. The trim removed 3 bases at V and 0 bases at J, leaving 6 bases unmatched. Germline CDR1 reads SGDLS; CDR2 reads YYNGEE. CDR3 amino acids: CASSAGTMNSYEQYF. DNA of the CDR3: TGTGCCAGCAGCGCCGGGACTATGAACTCCTACGAGCAGTACTTC.

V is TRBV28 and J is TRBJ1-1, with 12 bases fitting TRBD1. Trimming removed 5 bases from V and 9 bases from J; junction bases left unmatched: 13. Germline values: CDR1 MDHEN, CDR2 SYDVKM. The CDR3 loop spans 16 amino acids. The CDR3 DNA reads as TGTGCCAGCAGTCCCCCGGGACAGGGGGCGCATCTTCAAGCTTTCTTT. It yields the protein CASSPPGQGAHLQAFF.

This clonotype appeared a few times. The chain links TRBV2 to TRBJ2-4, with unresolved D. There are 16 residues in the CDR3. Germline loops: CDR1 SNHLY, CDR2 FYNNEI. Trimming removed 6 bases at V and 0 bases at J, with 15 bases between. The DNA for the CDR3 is TGTGCCAGCAGCCATGATTTAGAGGAAGCCAAAAACATTCAGTACTTC. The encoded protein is CASSHDLEEAKNIQYF.

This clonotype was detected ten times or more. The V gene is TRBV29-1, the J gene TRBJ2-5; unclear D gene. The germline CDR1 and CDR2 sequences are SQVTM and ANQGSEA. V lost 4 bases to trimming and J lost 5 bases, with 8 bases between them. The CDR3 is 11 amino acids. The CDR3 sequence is CSVVTSETQYF. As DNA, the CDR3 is TGCAGCGTTGTTACGTCGGAGACCCAGTACTTC.

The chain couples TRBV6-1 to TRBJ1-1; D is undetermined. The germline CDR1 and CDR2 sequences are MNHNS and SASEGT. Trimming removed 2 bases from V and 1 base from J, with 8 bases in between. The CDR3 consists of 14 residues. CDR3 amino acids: CASSEWAGNTEAFF. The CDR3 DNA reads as TGTGCCAGCAGTGAATGGGCAGGGAACACTGAAGCTTTCTTT.

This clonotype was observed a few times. The CDR3 here is CASSQGGSTNYGYTF. For the CDR3, the DNA is TGCGCCAGCAGCCAAGGAGGGAGCACTAACTATGGCTACACCTTC. V gene TRBV4-3 combines with J gene TRBJ1-2; D is undetermined. Germline CDR1 and CDR2: LGHNA and YSLEER. This CDR3 region has 15 residues. The V end lost 1 base, the J end lost 0 bases, and 9 bases lay between the germline ends.

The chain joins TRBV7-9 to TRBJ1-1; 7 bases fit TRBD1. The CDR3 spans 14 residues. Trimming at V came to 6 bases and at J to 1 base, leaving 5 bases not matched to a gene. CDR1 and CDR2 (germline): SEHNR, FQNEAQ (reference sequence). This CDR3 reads CASSRQGENTEAFF. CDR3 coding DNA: TGTGCCAGCAGTCGCCAGGGGGAGAACACTGAAGCTTTCTTT.

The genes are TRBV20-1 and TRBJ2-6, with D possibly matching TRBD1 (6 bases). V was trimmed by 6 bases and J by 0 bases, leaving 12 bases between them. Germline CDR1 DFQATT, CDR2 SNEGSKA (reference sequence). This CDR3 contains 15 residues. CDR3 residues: CSAETGTSGANVLTF. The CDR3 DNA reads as TGCAGTGCAGAAACAGGGACCTCTGGGGCCAACGTCCTGACTTTC.

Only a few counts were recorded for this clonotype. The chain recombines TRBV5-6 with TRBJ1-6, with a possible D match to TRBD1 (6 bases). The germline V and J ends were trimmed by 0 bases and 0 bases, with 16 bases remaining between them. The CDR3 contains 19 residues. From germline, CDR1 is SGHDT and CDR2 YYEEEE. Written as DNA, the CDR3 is TGTGCCAGCAGCTTGGGGGGACATACGCGGAGCTCCTATAATTCACCCCTCCACTTT. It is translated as CASSLGGHTRSSYNSPLHF.

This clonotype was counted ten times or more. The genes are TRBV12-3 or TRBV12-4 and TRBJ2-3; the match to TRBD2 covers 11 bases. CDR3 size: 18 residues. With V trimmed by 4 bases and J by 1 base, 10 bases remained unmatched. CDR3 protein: CASSSETVAGGGTDTQYF. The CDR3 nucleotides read TGTGCCAGCAGTTCGGAAACTGTAGCGGGAGGGGGCACAGATACGCAGTATTTT.

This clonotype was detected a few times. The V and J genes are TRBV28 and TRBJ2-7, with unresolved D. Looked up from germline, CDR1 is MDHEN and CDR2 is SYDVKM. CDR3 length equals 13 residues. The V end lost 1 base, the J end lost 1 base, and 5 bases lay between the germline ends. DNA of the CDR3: TGTGCCAGCAGTTTATACCTTTCCTACGAGCAGTACTTC. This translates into CASSLYLSYEQYF.

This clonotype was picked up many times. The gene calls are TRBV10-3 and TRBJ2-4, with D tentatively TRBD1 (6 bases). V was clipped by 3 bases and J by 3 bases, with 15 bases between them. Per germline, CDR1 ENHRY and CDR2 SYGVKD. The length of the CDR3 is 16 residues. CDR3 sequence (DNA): TGTGCCATCAGTGACACAACAGGGCGCGGCAAAAACATTCAGTACTTC. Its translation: CAISDTTGRGKNIQYF.

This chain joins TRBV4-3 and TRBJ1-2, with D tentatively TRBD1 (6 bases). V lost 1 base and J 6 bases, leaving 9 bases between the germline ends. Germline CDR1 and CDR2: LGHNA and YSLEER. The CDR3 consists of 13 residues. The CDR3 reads CASSQAGADGYTF. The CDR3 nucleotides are TGCGCCAGCAGCCAAGCGGGGGCTGATGGCTACACCTTC.

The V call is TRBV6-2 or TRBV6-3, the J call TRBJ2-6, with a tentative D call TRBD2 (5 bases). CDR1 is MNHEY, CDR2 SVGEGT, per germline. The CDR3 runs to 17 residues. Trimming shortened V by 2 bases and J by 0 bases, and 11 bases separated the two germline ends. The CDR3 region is CASSYPGRDSGANVLTF. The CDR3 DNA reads TGTGCCAGCAGTTACCCCGGACGGGACTCTGGGGCCAACGTCCTGACTTTC.

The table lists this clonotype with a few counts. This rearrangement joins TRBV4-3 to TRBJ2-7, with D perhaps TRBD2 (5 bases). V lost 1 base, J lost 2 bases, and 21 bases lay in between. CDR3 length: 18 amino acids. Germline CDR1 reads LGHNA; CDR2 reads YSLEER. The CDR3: CASSQVLGTASSTYEQYF. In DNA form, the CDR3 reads TGCGCCAGCAGCCAAGTTTTGGGTACGGCTAGCAGCACCTACGAGCAGTACTTC.

The CDR3 DNA reads as TGCGCCAGCAGAGACACTAGGGACAATGAGCAGTTCTTC. It encodes CASRDTRDNEQFF. The chain uses TRBV5-1 and TRBJ2-1; D may be TRBD2 (5 bases). The V gene's germline CDR1 is SGHRS and CDR2 YFSETQ. V was pared by 5 bases and J by 5 bases, with 11 bases between. This CDR3 comprises 13 residues. The complete variable domain, with remaining parts taken from reference TRBV5-1 and TRBJ2-1, reads KAGVTQTPRYLIKTRGQQVTLSCSPISGHRSVSWYQQTPGQGLQFLFEYFSETQRNKGNFPGRFSGRQFSNSRSEMNVSTLELGDSALYLCASRDTRDNEQFFGPGTRLTVL.

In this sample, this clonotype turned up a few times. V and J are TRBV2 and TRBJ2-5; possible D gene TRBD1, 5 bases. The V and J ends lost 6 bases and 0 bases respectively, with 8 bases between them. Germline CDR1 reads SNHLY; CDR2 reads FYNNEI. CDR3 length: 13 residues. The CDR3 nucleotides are TGTGCCAGCAGGAGACAGTACCAAGAGACCCAGTACTTC. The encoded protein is CASRRQYQETQYF.

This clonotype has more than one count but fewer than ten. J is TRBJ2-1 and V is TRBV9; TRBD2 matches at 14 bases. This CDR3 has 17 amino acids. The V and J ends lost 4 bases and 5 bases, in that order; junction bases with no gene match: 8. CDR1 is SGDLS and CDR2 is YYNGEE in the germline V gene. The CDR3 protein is CASSPTSGRAGDNEQFF. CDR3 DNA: TGTGCCAGCAGCCCGACTAGCGGGAGGGCCGGCGACAATGAGCAGTTCTTC.

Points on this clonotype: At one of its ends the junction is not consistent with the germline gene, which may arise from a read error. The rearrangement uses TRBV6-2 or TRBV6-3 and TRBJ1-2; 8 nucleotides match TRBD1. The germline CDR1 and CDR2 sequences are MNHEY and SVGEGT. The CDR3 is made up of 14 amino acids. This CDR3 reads CASSSVVGQGPVLF. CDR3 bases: TGTGCCAGCAGTTCCGTCGTCGGACAGGGACCGGTACTCTTC.